These T cell receptor beta chains were read from a single sample in a study of cytomegalovirus exposure and HLA in healthy donors. Profiling relied on immunoSEQ multiplex PCR, and the TCRdb table lists in-frame clones only, not all of them. The sample consists of 150,000 to 200,000 clones, 65% to 80% of them appearing once. The source material was PBMCs. These receptor sequences come from a woman aged 25 to 39 in good health and CMV-seropositive. The CDR3 runs from the conserved cysteine through the conserved F or W. D genes are given only for firm matches. Expanded clones are given a class, and other clones once, few, many or no size at all.

d_call cdr3_length clone_size j_call v_call cdr3_nt cdr3_aa
. 17 . TRBJ2-7 TRBV11-3 TGTGCCAGCAGCTCCCTAGCCAGCGGGCCCAGCTCCTACGAGCAGTACTTC CASSSLASGPSSYEQYF
TRBD2 17 . TRBJ2-2 TRBV10-3 TGTGCCATCAGCGGGACTAGCGGGGAATTGCGCGTAGGGGAGCTTTTTTTT CAISGTSGELRVGELFF
TRBD1 14 . TRBJ1-1 TRBV5-1 TGCGCCAGCAGCTTCGGAGGGGGCAACACTGAAGCTTTCTTT CASSFGGGNTEAFF
TRBD2 15 . TRBJ2-3 TRBV30 TGTGCCTGGAGCAAACTAGCGGGGGACCCAGATACGCAGTATTTT CAWSKLAGDPDTQYF
. 15 . TRBJ1-2 TRBV7-9 TGTGCCAGCAGCTCCCTAACGCTACAGGCCGGTGGCTACACCTTC CASSSLTLQAGGYTF
. 16 . TRBJ1-5 TRBV4-2 TGTGCCAGCAGCCAAGCTTCCGGGGGTGGCAATCAGCCCCAGCATTTT CASSQASGGGNQPQHF
TRBD2 16 . TRBJ2-7 TRBV4-2 TGTGCCAGCAGCCAAGAGCGCGGGACTACCCACTACGAGCAGTACTTC CASSQERGTTHYEQYF
. 15 . TRBJ2-7 TRBV10-3 TGTGCCATCAGTGCAACCGGGACAAATCCTTCCGAGCAGTACTTC CAISATGTNPSEQYF
. 15 few TRBJ1-3 TRBV6-1 TGTGCCAGCAGTACAGGGACGGCCTCTGGAAACACCATATATTTT CASSTGTASGNTIYF
. 14 . TRBJ1-5 TRBV7-8 TGTGCCAGCAGCTTTTCCGGGGGATATCAGCCCCAGCATTTT CASSFSGGYQPQHF
TRBD2 15 . TRBJ2-2 TRBV11-3 TGTGCCAGCAGCTTCGGCGGGGGGAACACCGGGGAGCTGTTTTTT CASSFGGGNTGELFF
. 17 . TRBJ2-7 TRBV4-1 TGCGCCAGCAGCCAAGGCTCCCCGGAAGCGAGCTCCTACGAGCAGTACTTC CASSQGSPEASSYEQYF
TRBD2 16 . TRBJ2-2 TRBV4-1 TGCGCCAGCAGCCAACAATCCGGGACTAGTGCCGGGGAGCTGTTTTTT CASSQQSGTSAGELFF
TRBD2 17 . TRBJ2-2 TRBV5-4 TGTGCCAGCAGCTTGAACTTAGCGGGACCTAACACCGGGGAGCTGTTTTTT CASSLNLAGPNTGELFF
. 13 once TRBJ1-1 TRBV11-2 TGTGCCAGCAGCTCCCCTTCAGACACTGAAGCTTTCTTT CASSSPSDTEAFF
TRBD1 13 . TRBJ1-2 TRBV10-3 TGTGCCACCAGACCCGACGGGACAGATGGCTACACCTTC CATRPDGTDGYTF
. 13 once TRBJ1-5 TRBV27 TGTGCCAGCAGTCCGACAGAAAATCAGCCCCAGCATTTT CASSPTENQPQHF
TRBD2 15 . TRBJ2-3 TRBV5-4 TGTGCCAGCAGCTTCCACGGGGGGGCGGCAGATACGCAGTATTTT CASSFHGGAADTQYF
. 15 . TRBJ1-3 TRBV9 TGTGCCAGCAGTGAGGGAGGGGACACTGGAAACACCATATATTTT CASSEGGDTGNTIYF
. 14 . TRBJ1-5 TRBV6-5 TGTGCCTTCGGGAGGGGACCGATTTCTCGGCCCCAGCATTTT CAFGRGPISRPQHF
. 14 few TRBJ2-1 TRBV5-1 TGCGCCAGCAGCTTAGGGGGGGGCTACAATGAGCAGTTCTTC CASSLGGGYNEQFF
TRBD1 15 . TRBJ2-1 TRBV7-9 TGTGCCAGCAGCTGGGACAGGGGAAAAGACAATGAGCAGTTCTTC CASSWDRGKDNEQFF
. 12 . TRBJ1-2 TRBV4-3 TGCGCCAGCAGCCAAGACAGGGGAGGCTACACCTTC CASSQDRGGYTF
. 14 . TRBJ1-1 TRBV7-9 TGTGCCAGCAAACTACAGGGCCCGAACACTGAAGCTTTCTTT CASKLQGPNTEAFF
TRBD1 13 . TRBJ1-1 TRBV5-1 TGCGCCAGCAGCTTGGACGACAGGGGTGAAGCTTTCTTT CASSLDDRGEAFF
. 14 . TRBJ1-6 TRBV4-2 TGTGCCAGCAGCCAATCACAGCCTAATTCACCCCTCCACTTT CASSQSQPNSPLHF
TRBD1 15 few TRBJ1-2 TRBV2 TGTGCCAGCAGTCCCGACCTGACAGGGAACTATGGCTACACCTTC CASSPDLTGNYGYTF
TRBD2 18 . TRBJ2-3 TRBV10-3 TGTGCCATCAGTGTTGGGACTAGCGGGGGAGCTCCCACAGATACGCAGTATTTT CAISVGTSGGAPTDTQYF
TRBD1 15 . TRBJ2-3 TRBV18 TGTGCCAGCGCTGAACAGGGGGCGCGAACAGATACGCAGTATTTT CASAEQGARTDTQYF
. 13 few TRBJ2-2 TRBV9 TGTGCCAGCAGCCCAGGCCCGGCCGGGGAGCTGTTTTTT CASSPGPAGELFF
. 16 few TRBJ2-2 TRBV5-4 TGTGCCAGCAGCTTGGATGGACTGTCACTCACCGGGGAGCTGTTTTTT CASSLDGLSLTGELFF
. 16 . TRBJ1-4 TRBV4-1 TGCGCCAGCAGCCAAGAAGGAGGGTTTGGTAATGAAAAACTGTTTTTT CASSQEGGFGNEKLFF
. 13 . TRBJ1-1 TRBV4-3 TGCGCCAGCACTTCAGGGAAACTCACTGAAGCTTTCTTT CASTSGKLTEAFF
TRBD2 15 . TRBJ2-7 TRBV5-4 TGTGCCAGCAGCTTCCCGGGACTAGCGGGTACCGAGCAGTACTTC CASSFPGLAGTEQYF
. 11 few TRBJ1-3 TRBV12-5 TGTGCTAGTGGGAGGAAAAACACCATATATTTT CASGRKNTIYF
. 14 . TRBJ2-6 TRBV2 TGTGCCAGCGGACTGAGCTCTGGGGCCAACGTCCTGACTTTC CASGLSSGANVLTF
. 13 . TRBJ1-5 TRBV4-3 TGCGCCAGCAGCCAAGAACGGGGGGAGCCCCAGCATTTT CASSQERGEPQHF
TRBD2 17 . TRBJ2-7 TRBV18 TGTGCCAGCTCACCGGGACTAGCGGGAGGCCGGTCCTACGAGCAGTACTTC CASSPGLAGGRSYEQYF
TRBD1 13 . TRBJ1-1 TRBV27 TGTGCCAGCCCTCAGGAACAGGGGTTTGAAGCTTTCTTT CASPQEQGFEAFF
TRBD1 16 . TRBJ1-2 TRBV7-9 TGTGCCAGCAGCCCCCCTCCGGGACAGGACCCCTATGGCTACACCTTC CASSPPPGQDPYGYTF
. 11 few TRBJ2-7 TRBV5-6 TGTGCCAGCAGCAGGAGTTACGAGCAGTACTTC CASSRSYEQYF
TRBD2 14 . TRBJ2-5 TRBV5-6 TGTGCCAGCAGTTTCGGATCGGGGGGAGAGACCCAGTACTTC CASSFGSGGETQYF
. 14 . TRBJ1-2 TRBV7-2 TGTGCCAGCAGCTTAGCCCAGGGGTTCTATGGCTACACCTTC CASSLAQGFYGYTF
TRBD1 15 . TRBJ2-7 TRBV29-1 TGCAGCGTTGAACCCCTGGACAGGGGTCCCTACGAGCAGTACTTC CSVEPLDRGPYEQYF
. 15 . TRBJ2-1 TRBV11-3 TGTGCCAGCAGCTTAGACCGGGACACCTACAATGAGCAGTTCTTC CASSLDRDTYNEQFF
. 13 . TRBJ1-4 TRBV7-9 TGTGCCAGCAGAGGACAGTTCGGAGAAAAACTGTTTTTT CASRGQFGEKLFF
TRBD1 16 . TRBJ1-4 TRBV4-1 TGCGCCAGCAGCCAACCAGCGACAGGGGCGGATGAAAAACTGTTTTTT CASSQPATGADEKLFF
. 13 . TRBJ2-2 TRBV6-4 TGTGCCAGCAGTGACTCTTATTCCGGGGAGCTGTTTTTT CASSDSYSGELFF
. 15 once TRBJ1-2 TRBV7-2 TGTGCCAGCAGAACCTCTACGGGGGGGCACTATGGCTACACCTTC CASRTSTGGHYGYTF
TRBD1 11 . TRBJ2-7 TRBV29-1 TGCAGCGTTATACAGGGGTCAGAGCAGTACTTC CSVIQGSEQYF